Given below is one T cell receptor beta chain in context. The target antigen is unknown. The identical CDR3 is also encoded by other nucleotide sequences in the sample. Sequenced material consisted of expressed TCRB transcripts (all of the isolated RNA was reverse transcribed). Measured with immunoSEQ multiplex PCR; TCRdb has only the in-frame clones, and not every one. The table includes about 150,000 clones, roughly 11% detected once. Around 0.12 L of blood, on average, came from one heparinised draw per donor. The sample comes from a study of beta chain features in type 1 diabetes. Study-level findings and limits: Shortening that was moderate but significant affected the TCRB CDR3s of Type 1 diabetes patients in all four CD4+ subsets. Overrepresentation of cells with high TCR expression could result from cDNA sequencing. More deletions and fewer insertions at VDJ junctions were seen in type 1 diabetes patients.

Trimming took 1 base from V and 4 from J, leaving 10 bases between them. The CDR3 loop spans 14 amino acids. CDR1 and CDR2 from the germline V gene are SGHTA and FQGNSA. The origin of this receptor is a man in his late teens or twenties in good health. The chain combines TRBV7-2 with TRBJ2-5; D possibly uses TRBD1 or TRBD2 (6 bases each). Specimen: central memory CD4+ T cells from blood. CDR3 sequence: CASSLEGGRETQYF. CDR3 sequence (DNA): TGTGCCAGCAGCTTAGAAGGGGGGCGAGAGACCCAGTACTTC.